This T cell receptor (beta chain) was sequenced during a study of cytomegalovirus exposure and HLA in healthy donors. Study-wide points: Both high specificity and high sensitivity reportedly marked the classifier's diagnosis of cytomegalovirus status. In a later analysis, a missense DCLRE1C variant was linked to TCR beta V- and J-gene trimming. In most subjects, TCR beta sequences reportedly gave accurate predictions of HLA-A and HLA-B alleles.

Researchers ran the PCR with 60 Vbeta and 13 Jbeta primers. This table comes from immunoSEQ multiplex PCR, and its TCRdb copy is limited to in-frame clones, with some not included. The table for this sample gives about 84,000 clones. With respect to this clone: Antigen: not known.

Germline V gives CDR1 MNHEY, CDR2 SMNVEV (reference sequence). CDR3 length: 13 residues. V lost 6 bases, J lost 0 bases, and 7 bases lay in between. This receptor was obtained from a man in his fifties or sixties in good health and CMV-seronegative. The V gene is TRBV27, the J gene TRBJ2-3; D is undetermined. Sequenced sample: PBMCs. This CDR3 reads CASSPISTDTQYF. In DNA form, the CDR3 reads TGTGCCAGCAGCCCTATTAGCACAGATACGCAGTATTTT.